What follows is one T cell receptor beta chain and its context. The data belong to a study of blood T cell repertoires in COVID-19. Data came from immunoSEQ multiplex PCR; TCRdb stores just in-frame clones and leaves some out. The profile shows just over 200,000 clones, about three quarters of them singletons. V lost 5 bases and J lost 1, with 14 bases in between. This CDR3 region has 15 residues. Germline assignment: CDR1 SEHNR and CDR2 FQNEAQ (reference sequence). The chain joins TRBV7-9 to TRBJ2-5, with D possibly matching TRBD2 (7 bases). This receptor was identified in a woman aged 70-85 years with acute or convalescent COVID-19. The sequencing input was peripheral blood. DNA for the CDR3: TGTGCCAGCAGCCCGAGGGGGGGATCCCAAGAGACCCAGTACTTC. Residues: CASSPRGGSQETQYF.